This T cell receptor beta chain was sequenced during a study of T cell repertoires in cytomegalovirus infection. Across the study: Epitope selection comprised recently identified HLA-C-restricted CMV epitopes and well-studied HLA-B-restricted CMV epitopes. The public TCR beta signatures pointed to both CMV infection and matching HLA type.

TCRdb re-called the reads through MiXCR, storing one row per CDR3 protein. Found here are roughly 860,000 distinct CDR3 sequences, about 33% of them singletons; the top ten hold around 11%. In the case of this clonotype: Its antigen is undetermined.

Findings and limits, study-wide: HLA-C-restricted CMV-specific TCR beta clonotypes prevailed in the ex vivo response. CMV carriers with the relevant HLA were identified by cumulative public TCR beta family frequency.

Germline trimming cut 3 bases from V and 4 bases from J; bases unmatched to any gene: 4. The CDR3 covers 15 residues. Germline V CDR1 and CDR2: MNHEY, SVGEGT. The origin of this receptor is a human donor in good health (CMV status not recorded). Some clones in this sample may be carry-over from other donors' samples. J is TRBJ2-1 and V is TRBV6-2 or TRBV6-3; 9 positions match TRBD2. The sample here was cultured CD8+ T cells from PBMCs, taken from culture after CMV antigen stimulation. CDR3 sequence: CASSYGRGGYNEQFF. Here the CDR3 DNA reads TGTGCCAGCAGTTATGGGCGGGGGGGGTACAATGAGCAGTTCTTC.